The T cell receptor (beta chain) described here comes from a study of blood T cell repertoires in COVID-19 (dated by TCRdb to the early 2020s). For the wider study: Collaborator samples came from the United States, Italy and Spain and covered acute and convalescent phases of COVID-19. The material from the prospective study consisted of cDNA or gDNA derived from T cells, B-cell-depleted T cells, or PBMCs. Deeply sampled blood TCRbeta repertoires from subjects exposed to, actively infected with, or recovered from COVID-19 were included in the dataset. The repertoires were made available in a free public database intended to serve as a resource for research on the immune response to SARS-CoV-2. The samples were drawn from two sources: the first 160 participants of the ongoing ImmuneRACE study, and over 950 subjects contributed by 6 global collaborators. Sample metadata almost always included a de-identified subject ID, COVID-19 status, age in years and sex. Where available, HLA class I and class II types were taken from metadata supplied by the sample provider and were not determined by assay-based typing. Study-level results and caveats: Clinical and demographic metadata were provided uncurated, with the amount varying by source and participant.

Details on this clone: The clone's antigen remains unknown. Base qualities are missing; no much larger clone stands one base away.

Collaborating institutions collected whole blood in K2EDTA tubes following their own protocols. For TCRbeta analysis, collaborator samples were shipped as frozen whole blood, as isolated PBMCs, or as DNA extracted from either sample type. Between the V and J ends, shortened by 5 bases and 5 bases respectively, the junction contains 15 bases. The CDR1 and CDR2 encoded by the germline V gene are MNHEY and SVGAGI. The CDR3 numbers 15 residues from cysteine through phenylalanine. The kept DNA is CDR3 alone, 45 bases in frame from the first base. TCRbeta CDR3 regions were amplified from genomic DNA by means of the immunoSEQ Assay, a bias-controlled multiplex PCR. The original methods were these. Nucleated cell counts per sample were estimated from amplification of reference gene primers within the assay. To quantify the absolute abundance of each unique TCRbeta CDR3 rearrangement, sequence reads were collapsed and filtered. For each sample, productive Simpson clonality was calculated as the square root of Simpson's diversity index over productive rearrangements. Held by TCRdb, this immuneACCESS table contains in-frame sequences only and omits some clones. Under half of the omission traces to an unresolved V gene where checked; the cause of the rest is unknown. V and J calls and clone size are those listed in that table; D and trimming were worked out from the DNA. The table for this sample lists around 100,000 clones; approximately 80% of them were counted only once. 20% of the sample is held by the ten biggest clonotypes.

This clonotype was obtained from a man between 65 and 85 years old with active or convalescent COVID-19. Sequencing was performed on peripheral blood. The rearrangement combines TRBV6-5 with TRBJ1-4; D gene: possibly TRBD1, on 6 matching bases. In nucleotide form, the sequence is TGTGCCAGCAGTCGAGGGGGGGTAAACAATGAAAAACTGTTTTTT. Its product reads: CASSRGGVNNEKLFF.